The 10 T cell receptor beta chains below all came from one sample that was sequenced in a study of shared clonotypes between healthy human individuals. Naive-designated CD8 cells lacked CD45RO, were positively enriched for CCR7, and omitted terminally differentiated effector memory CD45RA+ cells. The table came from immunoSEQ multiplex PCR; TCRdb's copy has only in-frame clones and leaves some out. The sample records around 2.1 million clones, under 95% being singletons. The sequenced material came from naive CD8+ T cells from PBMCs. The receptors were gathered from a man in his late teens or twenties in good health. Some clones in this sample may be carry-over from other donors' samples.

The chain couples TRBV29-1 to TRBJ2-1; D is unclear. The CDR3 extends over 11 amino acids. Trimming cost V 6 bases and J 9 bases, with 12 bases left between them. CDR1 SQVTM and CDR2 ANQGSEA come from the germline V gene. The CDR3 DNA follows: TGCAGCGTCCGAGATGTGACTGAGCAGTTCTTC. It encodes CSVRDVTEQFF.

The V and J genes are TRBV7-3 and TRBJ2-2, with D unresolved. V was trimmed by 5 bases and J by 2 bases, leaving 12 bases between them. The germline V gene encodes CDR1 SGHTA and CDR2 FQGTGA. The length of the CDR3 is 15 residues. In DNA, the CDR3 is TGTGCCAGCAGCCACTCCGGCTTAAACACCGGGGAGCTGTTTTTT. Amino acids: CASSHSGLNTGELFF.

The rearrangement links TRBV28 to TRBJ2-1, with a tentative D call TRBD1 (5 bases). Germline lookup yields CDR1 MDHEN and CDR2 SYDVKM. The V end was cut by 3 bases, the J end by 10 bases, with 16 bases between. The CDR3 length is 14 residues. CDR3 in DNA: TGTGCCAGCAGTTTCCATAGACAGCCCGTAGAGCAGTTCTTC. Protein: CASSFHRQPVEQFF.

The rearrangement links TRBV4-1 to TRBJ1-2; D remains ambiguous. Germline V CDR1 and CDR2: MGHRA, YSYEKL. The CDR3 consists of 12 residues. The V end was cut by 0 bases, the J end by 14 bases, with 13 bases between. The CDR3 region is CASSQDPAVFTF. The CDR3 nucleotides read TGCGCCAGCAGCCAAGATCCGGCGGTGTTTACCTTC.

The rearrangement joins TRBV5-1 to TRBJ2-1; 13 bases agree with TRBD2. The CDR3 totals 16 residues. Germline CDR1 SGHRS, CDR2 YFSETQ. Trimming at V came to 4 bases and at J to 4 bases, leaving 5 bases not matched to a gene. In DNA form, the CDR3 reads TGCGCCAGCAGCCGGGGACTAGCGGGACCATACAATGAGCAGTTCTTC. Amino acid sequence: CASSRGLAGPYNEQFF.

The V and J genes are TRBV2 and TRBJ2-7; D gene unclear. The CDR3 contains 14 residues. Trimming cost V 3 bases and J 2 bases, with 11 bases left between them. Per germline, CDR1 SNHLY and CDR2 FYNNEI. For the CDR3, the DNA is TGTGCCAGCAGTGAGTCCTCTGGAGCCTACGAGCAGTACTTC. This codes for CASSESSGAYEQYF.

This rearrangement joins TRBV27 to TRBJ2-3; unclear D gene. Germline values: CDR1 MNHEY, CDR2 SMNVEV (reference sequence). There are 11 residues in the CDR3. V was clipped by 8 bases and J by 5 bases, with 8 bases between them. As DNA, the CDR3 is TGTGCCAGCGCCTCGTTAGATACGCAGTATTTT. This sequence encodes CASASLDTQYF.

V and J are TRBV11-3 and TRBJ2-1; a possible D gene is TRBD2 (7 bases). Germline CDR1 SGHNT, CDR2 YENEEA. The CDR3 length is 15 residues. Trimming stripped 3 bases from V and 8 bases from J, with 17 bases between. CDR3 coding DNA: TGTGCCAGCAGCTTGGGGGCGGGAGAGTCGTATGAGCAGTTCTTC. Protein sequence: CASSLGAGESYEQFF.

This clone was found once. The chain joins TRBV9 to TRBJ2-7; the match to TRBD1 covers 9 bases. The CDR3 consists of 14 residues. Germline V CDR1 and CDR2: SGDLS, YYNGEE. Germline trimming cut 4 bases from V and 5 bases from J; bases unmatched to any gene: 7. The CDR3 loop reads CASSLRDRAHEQYF. In DNA, the CDR3 is TGTGCCAGCAGCCTTCGGGACAGGGCCCACGAGCAGTACTTC.

This clone was observed a few times. The V call is TRBV9, the J call TRBJ1-5; 9 positions agree with TRBD1. The germline gives CDR1 SGDLS, CDR2 YYNGEE. The length of the CDR3 is 15 residues. V was pared by 4 bases and J by 8 bases, with 10 bases of the junction left unmatched. In DNA, the CDR3 is TGTGCCAGCAGCACGGGGGGGGACAGGGCTGAGCCCCAGCATTTT. Translation gives CASSTGGDRAEPQHF.